The 3 T cell receptor beta chains below come from one sample, sequenced in a study of human T cells and chemical hapten exposure. As to time point: patch test 1, 2 weeks after DPC sensitization. Treatment denoted: therapeutic diphenylcyclopropenone sensitization with weekly scalp DPC. TCRdb re-derived calls from the RACE reads in MiXCR, one entry per CDR3 protein. The repertoire consists of more than 55,000 distinct CDR3 sequences, with 9.8% occurring once and the leading ten covering more than 2.5%. Sample: whole blood, taken in connection with sensitization to the hapten diphenylcyclopropenone (DPC). Receptor source: a woman aged 40-49 years with alopecia areata. Some clones in this sample may be carry-over from other donors' samples.

This clonotype was seen a handful of times. The gene calls are TRBV7-8 and TRBJ2-2; D unresolved. The CDR3 contains 13 residues. CDR1 is SGHVS and CDR2 is FQNEAQ in the germline V gene. Trimming took 5 bases from V and 4 from J, leaving 8 bases between them. The CDR3 DNA reads TGTGCCAGCAGCCTCCGGACCACCGGGGAGCTGTTTTTT. Translation: CASSLRTTGELFF.

This clonotype was detected many times. The chain uses TRBV12-3 or TRBV12-4 and TRBJ1-6, with D unresolved. V was cut by 1 base and J by 7 bases, with 8 bases left in between. CDR3 length: 14 amino acids. In DNA, the CDR3 is TGTGCCAGCAGTTTAGGAGTAAGGAATTCACCCCTCCACTTT. As protein: CASSLGVRNSPLHF.

The V gene is TRBV27, the J gene TRBJ2-5; 9 nucleotides match TRBD2. The CDR3 runs to 16 residues. Per the germline V gene, CDR1 is MNHEY and CDR2 is SMNVEV (reference sequence). J gave up 4 bases and V 2 bases, and 8 bases lay outside the gene matches. In nucleotides, the CDR3 is TGTGCCAGCAGTTTACAGTCTAGCGGGGTTAGAGAGACCCAGTACTTC. Protein product: CASSLQSSGVRETQYF.